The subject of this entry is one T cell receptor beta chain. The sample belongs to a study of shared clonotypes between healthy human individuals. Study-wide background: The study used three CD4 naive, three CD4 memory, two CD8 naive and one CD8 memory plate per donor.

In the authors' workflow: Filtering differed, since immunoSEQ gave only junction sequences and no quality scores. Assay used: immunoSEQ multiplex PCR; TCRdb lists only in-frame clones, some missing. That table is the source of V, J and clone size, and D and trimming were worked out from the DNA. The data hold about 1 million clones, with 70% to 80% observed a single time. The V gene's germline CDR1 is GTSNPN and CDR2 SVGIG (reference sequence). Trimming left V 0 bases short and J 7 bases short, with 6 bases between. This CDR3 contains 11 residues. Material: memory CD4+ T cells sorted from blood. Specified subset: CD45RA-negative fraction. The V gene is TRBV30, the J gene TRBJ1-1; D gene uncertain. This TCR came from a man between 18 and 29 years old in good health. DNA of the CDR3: TGTGCCTGGAGTGTCCAGATTGAAGCTTTCTTT. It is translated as CAWSVQIEAFF. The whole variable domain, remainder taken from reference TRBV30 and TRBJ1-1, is SQTIHQWPATLVQPVGSPLSLECTVEGTSNPNLYWYRQAAGRGLQLLFYSVGIGQISSEVPQNLSASRPQDRQFILSSKKLLLSDSGFYLCAWSVQIEAFFGQGTRLTVV.